The entry that follows covers one TCR beta chain sequence. Its antigen is not known. The libraries were made with immunoSEQ v3.0 at survey level. Data came from immunoSEQ multiplex PCR; TCRdb stores just in-frame clones and leaves some out. The repertoire includes approximately 30,000 clones, about 82% of them detected once, and about 10% sits in the top ten. The length of the CDR3 is 15 residues. Trimming removed 7 bases at V and 5 bases at J, with 21 bases between. From germline, CDR1 is LGHNA and CDR2 YSLEER. The sample comes from a study of long-term antiretroviral therapy in people with HIV. Notes on the study in general: The data indicate that diversity increased after ART but remained below transplant donor controls. Clones that had undergone expansion before ART dominated the repertoire at all time points.

The receptor comes from a man aged 18 to 30 with HIV. V and J are TRBV4-3 and TRBJ2-7, with TRBD1 as a possible D gene (5 bases). The sequences come from unsorted PBMCs, collected 0.8 years before starting antiretroviral therapy. Here the CDR3 DNA reads TGCGCCAGCACCAAGGGGTACTCCGCCGCGAACGAGCAGTACTTC. This encodes CASTKGYSAANEQYF.